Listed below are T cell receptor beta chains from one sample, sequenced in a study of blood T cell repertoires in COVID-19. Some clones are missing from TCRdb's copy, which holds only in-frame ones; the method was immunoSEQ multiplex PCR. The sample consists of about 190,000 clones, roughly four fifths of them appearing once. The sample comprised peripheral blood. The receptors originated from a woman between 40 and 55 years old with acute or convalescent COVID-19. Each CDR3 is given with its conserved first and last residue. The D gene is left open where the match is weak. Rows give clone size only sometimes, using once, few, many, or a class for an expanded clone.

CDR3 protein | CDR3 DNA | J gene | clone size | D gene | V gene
CASSLIRSGSGRDTQYF | TGCGCCAGCAGCCTCATCCGTAGCGGGAGTGGTAGAGATACGCAGTATTTT | TRBJ2-3 | . | TRBD2 | TRBV4-1
CASSWDSASSYNEQFF | TGTGCCAGCAGCTGGGACAGCGCCAGCTCCTACAATGAGCAGTTCTTC | TRBJ2-1 | . | TRBD1 | TRBV5-4
CASSKTPQGNYGYTF | TGTGCCAGCAGTAAAACTCCACAGGGTAACTATGGCTACACCTTC | TRBJ1-2 | . | . | TRBV27
CASSAGPVGNTEAFF | TGTGCCAGCTCGGCGGGGCCCGTCGGGAACACTGAAGCTTTCTTT | TRBJ1-1 | . | . | TRBV18
CASSSGRPGRRNTIYF | TGTGCCAGCAGCTCAGGGCGTCCAGGGAGGAGAAACACCATATATTTT | TRBJ1-3 | . | . | TRBV7-8
CASSFSDSNQPQHF | TGTGCCAGCAGTTTTAGCGATAGCAATCAGCCCCAGCATTTT | TRBJ1-5 | few | . | TRBV28
CASSRDRGTEAFF | TGTGCCAGTTCCCGGGACAGGGGCACTGAAGCTTTCTTT | TRBJ1-1 | . | TRBD1 | TRBV6-5
CATRQGRGEQYF | TGTGCCACCAGACAGGGACGAGGCGAGCAGTACTTC | TRBJ2-7 | . | TRBD1 | TRBV28
CASSYNGGISINEQFF | TGTGCCAGCAGTTACAATGGCGGAATATCAATCAATGAGCAGTTCTTC | TRBJ2-1 | . | . | TRBV6-5
CASSLRPLTRTGGDYEQYF | TGTGCCAGCAGTTTAAGGCCCCTCACCCGGACAGGGGGGGACTACGAGCAGTACTTC | TRBJ2-7 | few | TRBD1 | TRBV27
CASSLAGVEETQYF | TGTGCCAGCAGCTTAGCGGGAGTCGAGGAGACCCAGTACTTC | TRBJ2-5 | . | . | TRBV7-9
CASTLWGGTNEKLFF | TGTGCCAGCACCCTATGGGGGGGTACTAATGAAAAACTGTTTTTT | TRBJ1-4 | once | . | TRBV6-5
CASSEERQDYGYTF | TGTGCCAGCAGTGAAGAGCGGCAGGACTATGGCTACACCTTC | TRBJ1-2 | . | . | TRBV2
CASSIGVNRGGNQPQHF | TGTGCCAGTAGTATTGGAGTAAACCGGGGGGGCAATCAGCCCCAGCATTTT | TRBJ1-5 | . | . | TRBV19
CASSLLVTGPTGELFF | TGCGCCAGCAGCTTGTTAGTCACAGGACCCACCGGGGAGCTGTTTTTT | TRBJ2-2 | . | . | TRBV5-1
CASGLVPLRGKDEQYF | TGTGCTAGTGGTTTGGTACCCTTAAGGGGGAAGGACGAGCAGTACTTC | TRBJ2-7 | . | . | TRBV12-5
CASSPTQRGSYEQYF | TGTGCCAGCAGCCCTACCCAGCGGGGGTCCTACGAGCAGTACTTC | TRBJ2-7 | . | TRBD2 | TRBV7-8
CASSQLGEGATF | TGTGCCAGCTCACAATTGGGCGAAGGGGCCACCTTC | TRBJ1-2 | . | . | TRBV18
CASSKGRKYEQYF | TGTGCCAGCAGCAAAGGGCGGAAATACGAGCAGTACTTC | TRBJ2-7 | . | . | TRBV21-1
CASRSRQPHEAFF | TGTGCCAGCAGATCTCGACAACCCCATGAAGCTTTCTTT | TRBJ1-1 | . | . | TRBV27
CASSLMAAGGQETQYF | TGTGCCAGCAGCTTAATGGCAGCGGGGGGTCAAGAGACCCAGTACTTC | TRBJ2-5 | . | TRBD2 | TRBV7-3
CASSDAGAVGYTF | TGTGCCAGCAGTGACGCAGGGGCGGTTGGCTACACCTTC | TRBJ1-2 | few | . | TRBV25-1
CASSLRQGGSYEQYF | TGTGCCAGCAGTTTGAGGCAGGGGGGCTCCTACGAGCAGTACTTC | TRBJ2-7 | . | . | TRBV27
CASSPRIGGGEQYF | TGTGCCAGCAGTCCTAGGATTGGGGGCGGCGAGCAGTACTTC | TRBJ2-7 | once | . | TRBV25-1
CASSYSYGSNNEQFF | TGTGCCAGCAGTTACTCCTACGGGTCTAACAATGAGCAGTTCTTC | TRBJ2-1 | few | . | TRBV6-5
CASSLSEGTGVNEQFF | TGTGCCAGCAGTTTATCCGAAGGGACAGGGGTCAATGAGCAGTTCTTC | TRBJ2-1 | . | TRBD1 | TRBV27
CAISEQENSPLHF | TGTGCCATCAGTGAACAGGAAAATTCACCCCTCCACTTT | TRBJ1-6 | once | . | TRBV10-3
CASSATRLADNTGELFF | TGTGCCAGCAGTGCTACTCGACTAGCGGATAACACCGGGGAGCTGTTTTTT | TRBJ2-2 | . | TRBD2 | TRBV2
CASSPHRTHNQPQHF | TGTGCCAGCAGTCCCCACAGAACCCACAATCAGCCCCAGCATTTT | TRBJ1-5 | . | . | TRBV28
CASSEPRTGSYEQYF | TGTGCCAGCAGTGAACCAAGGACAGGATCCTACGAGCAGTACTTC | TRBJ2-7 | . | TRBD1 | TRBV25-1
CSVGDRVSYEQYF | TGCAGCGTTGGGGACAGAGTCTCCTACGAGCAGTACTTC | TRBJ2-7 | . | TRBD1 | TRBV29-1
CASSFGPGQAYEQYF | TGTGCCAGCAGCTTTGGGCCTGGACAGGCCTACGAGCAGTACTTC | TRBJ2-7 | . | TRBD1 | TRBV11-2
CASSISLAGYSTDTQYF | TGTGCCAGTAGTATCTCCCTAGCGGGTTATAGCACAGATACGCAGTATTTT | TRBJ2-3 | . | TRBD2 | TRBV19
CASSLVGQGAGQPQHF | TGCGCCAGCAGCTTGGTGGGACAGGGGGCGGGTCAGCCCCAGCATTTT | TRBJ1-5 | few | TRBD1 | TRBV5-1
CATSPRGASGQETQYF | TGTGCCACCAGCCCCCGGGGTGCTAGCGGGCAAGAGACCCAGTACTTC | TRBJ2-5 | . | TRBD2 | TRBV15
CASSPDRAGNTIYF | TGTGCCAGCAGTCCAGACAGGGCTGGAAACACCATATATTTT | TRBJ1-3 | . | TRBD1 | TRBV27
CASTYSNQPQHF | TGTGCCAGCACCTATAGCAATCAGCCCCAGCATTTT | TRBJ1-5 | . | . | TRBV12-3/TRBV12-4
CASSLTIGAGAGGYTF | TGTGCCAGCAGCTTGACCATCGGGGCGGGGGCAGGTGGCTACACCTTC | TRBJ1-2 | . | . | TRBV11-2
CASSSLPRERAFF | TGTGCCAGCAGCTCACTACCTCGTGAACGGGCTTTCTTT | TRBJ1-1 | . | . | TRBV7-9
CASSPDRGNSPLHF | TGTGCCAGCAGCCCGGACAGGGGCAATTCACCCCTCCACTTT | TRBJ1-6 | . | TRBD1 | TRBV7-9
CATSAGLEPPEQYF | TGTGCCACCAGTGCGGGACTAGAGCCCCCGGAGCAGTACTTC | TRBJ2-7 | . | TRBD2 | TRBV24-1
CASSPLPGLYGYTF | TGTGCCAGCAGTCCTCTACCGGGTCTCTATGGCTACACCTTC | TRBJ1-2 | . | . | TRBV5-5
CASSRWGVTGGAWTNEQFF | TGTGCCAGCAGCCGCTGGGGGGTGACAGGGGGCGCGTGGACCAATGAGCAGTTCTTC | TRBJ2-1 | . | TRBD1 | TRBV7-7
CASSYARGLGNTGELFF | TGCGCCAGCAGCTACGCCCGGGGACTTGGAAACACCGGGGAGCTGTTTTTT | TRBJ2-2 | once | . | TRBV5-1
CALPGAGGPSTGELFF | TGCGCCCTGCCAGGGGCGGGGGGGCCAAGCACCGGGGAGCTGTTTTTT | TRBJ2-2 | . | TRBD2 | TRBV23-1
CASSSGQFSGNTIYF | TGTGCCAGCAGCTCCGGACAGTTCTCTGGAAACACCATATATTTT | TRBJ1-3 | . | . | TRBV7-2
CASSYGSGQYAGYTF | TGTGCCAGCAGTTACGGATCCGGACAGTACGCTGGCTACACCTTC | TRBJ1-2 | once | . | TRBV6-5
CASSTGENTEAFF | TGTGCCAGCTCGACAGGGGAGAACACTGAAGCTTTCTTT | TRBJ1-1 | . | TRBD1 | TRBV18
CATRQGVMKAFF | TGTGCCACCAGACAGGGGGTTATGAAAGCTTTCTTT | TRBJ1-1 | . | TRBD1 | TRBV6-5
CASSTGQVPSYEQFF | TGCGCCAGCAGTACCGGACAGGTCCCCTCCTACGAGCAGTTCTTC | TRBJ2-1 | . | TRBD1 | TRBV10-2
CASLTTNRGHGYTF | TGTGCCAGCCTCACAACCAACAGGGGGCATGGCTACACCTTC | TRBJ1-2 | . | TRBD1 | TRBV7-9
CASSRTGAVEAFF | TGCGCCAGCAGCCGGACAGGGGCGGTAGAAGCTTTCTTT | TRBJ1-1 | . | TRBD1 | TRBV4-1
CASSGAGGGGDTQYF | TGTGCCAGCAGTGGAGCGGGAGGGGGGGGAGATACGCAGTATTTT | TRBJ2-3 | . | TRBD2 | TRBV2
CASSVESGVTDTQYF | TGTGCCAGCAGCGTAGAGTCAGGGGTAACAGATACGCAGTATTTT | TRBJ2-3 | . | . | TRBV9
CAWISSGAPDTQYF | TGTGCCTGGATAAGTAGCGGGGCACCAGATACGCAGTATTTT | TRBJ2-3 | . | TRBD2 | TRBV30